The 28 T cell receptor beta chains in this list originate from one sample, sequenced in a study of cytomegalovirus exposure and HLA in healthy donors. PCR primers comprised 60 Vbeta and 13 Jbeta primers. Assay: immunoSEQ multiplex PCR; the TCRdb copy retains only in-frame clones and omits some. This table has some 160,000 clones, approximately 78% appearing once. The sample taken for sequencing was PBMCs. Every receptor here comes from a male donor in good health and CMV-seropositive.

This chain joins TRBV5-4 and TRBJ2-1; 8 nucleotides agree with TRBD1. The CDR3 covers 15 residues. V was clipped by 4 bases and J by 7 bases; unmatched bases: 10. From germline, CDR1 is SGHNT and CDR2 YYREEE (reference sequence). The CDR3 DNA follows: TGTGCCAGCAGCCATGGACAGGGAATAGGAAATGAGCAGTTCTTC. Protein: CASSHGQGIGNEQFF.

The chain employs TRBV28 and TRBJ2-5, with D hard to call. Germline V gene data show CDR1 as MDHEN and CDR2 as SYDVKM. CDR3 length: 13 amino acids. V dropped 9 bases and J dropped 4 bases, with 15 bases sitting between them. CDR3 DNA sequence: TGTGCCAGTAGGCTACAGTTCCCAGAGACCCAGTACTTC. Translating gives CASRLQFPETQYF.

The CDR3 DNA is TGTGCCACCAGGGGAGGAGACCCTTGGGATCAGCCCCAGCATTTT. Amino acid sequence: CATRGGDPWDQPQHF. The chain carries TRBV15 and TRBJ1-5; D gene uncertain. V was cut by 6 bases and J by 5 bases, with 17 bases left in between. Per germline, CDR1 LNHNV and CDR2 YYDKDF (reference sequence). CDR3 length: 15 residues.

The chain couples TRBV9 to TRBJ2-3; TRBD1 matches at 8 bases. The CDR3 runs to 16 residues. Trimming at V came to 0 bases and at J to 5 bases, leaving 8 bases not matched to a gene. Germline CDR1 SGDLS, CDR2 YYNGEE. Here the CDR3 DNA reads TGTGCCAGCAGCGTAGAAGGGGCAGGGGGCAGAGATACGCAGTATTTT. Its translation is CASSVEGAGGRDTQYF.

The CDR3 sequence is CASSLLDRTGNTIYF. The CDR3 DNA is TGTGCCAGCAGTCTCCTGGACAGAACTGGAAACACCATATATTTT. The chain combines TRBV6-1 with TRBJ1-3; a possible D gene is TRBD1 (6 bases). V lost 5 bases, J lost 2 bases, and 13 bases lay in between. There are 15 residues in the CDR3. Germline values: CDR1 MNHNS, CDR2 SASEGT.

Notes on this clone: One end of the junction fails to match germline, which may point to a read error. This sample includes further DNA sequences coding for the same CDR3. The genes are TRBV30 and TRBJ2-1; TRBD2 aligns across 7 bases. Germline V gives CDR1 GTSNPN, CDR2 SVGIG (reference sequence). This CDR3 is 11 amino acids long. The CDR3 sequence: CAWSLASEQFF. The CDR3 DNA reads TGCGCCTGGTCACTAGCGAGTGAGCAGTTCTTC.

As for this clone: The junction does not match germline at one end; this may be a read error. This CDR3 is CASSEVASLSAFF. In DNA, the CDR3 is TGTGCCAGCAGCGAAGTAGCGTCGTTGTCAGCTTTCTTT. The rearrangement uses TRBV6-1 and TRBJ1-1; no clear D gene. CDR1 and CDR2 (germline): MNHNS, SASEGT. The CDR3 length is 13 residues.

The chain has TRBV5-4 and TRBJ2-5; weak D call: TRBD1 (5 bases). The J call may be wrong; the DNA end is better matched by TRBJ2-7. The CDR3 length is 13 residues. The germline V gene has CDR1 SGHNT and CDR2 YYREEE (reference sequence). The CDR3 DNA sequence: TGTGCCAGCAGCTTCGTGGACACCTACGAGCAGTACTTC. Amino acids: CASSFVDTYEQYF.

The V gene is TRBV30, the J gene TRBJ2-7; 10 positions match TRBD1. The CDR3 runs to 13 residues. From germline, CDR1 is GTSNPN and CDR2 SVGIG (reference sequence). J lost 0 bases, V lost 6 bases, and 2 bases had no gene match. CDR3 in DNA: TGTGCCTGTCGACAGGGGGCCTCCTACGAGCAGTACTTC. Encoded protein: CACRQGASYEQYF.

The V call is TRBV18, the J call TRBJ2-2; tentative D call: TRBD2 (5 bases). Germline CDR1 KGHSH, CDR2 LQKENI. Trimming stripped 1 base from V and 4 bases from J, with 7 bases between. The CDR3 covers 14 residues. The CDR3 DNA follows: TGTGCCAGCTCACCACTGGAGGTCACCGGGGAGCTGTTTTTT. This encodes CASSPLEVTGELFF.

The CDR3 sequence is CASSEWGSGQETQYF. Here the CDR3 DNA reads TGTGCCAGCAGTGAATGGGGTAGCGGGCAAGAGACCCAGTACTTC. The chain couples TRBV6-1 to TRBJ2-5; 7 bases fit TRBD2. Trimming cost V 2 bases and J 2 bases; bases outside gene matches: 5. CDR1 and CDR2 from the germline V gene are MNHNS and SASEGT. CDR3 length equals 15 residues.

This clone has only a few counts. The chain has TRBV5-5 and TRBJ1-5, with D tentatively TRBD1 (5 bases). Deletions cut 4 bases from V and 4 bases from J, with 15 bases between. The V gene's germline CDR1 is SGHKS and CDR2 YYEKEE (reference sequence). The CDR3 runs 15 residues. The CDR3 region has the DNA TGTGCCAGCAGCAAAGGGGTTTCTTATAATCAGCCCCAGCATTTT. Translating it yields CASSKGVSYNQPQHF.

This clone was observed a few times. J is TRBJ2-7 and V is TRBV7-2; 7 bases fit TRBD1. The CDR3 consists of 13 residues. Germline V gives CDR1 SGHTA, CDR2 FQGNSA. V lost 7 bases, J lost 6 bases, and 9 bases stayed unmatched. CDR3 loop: CASTQRGLGEQYF. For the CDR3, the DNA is TGTGCCAGCACCCAGAGGGGGCTCGGCGAGCAGTACTTC.

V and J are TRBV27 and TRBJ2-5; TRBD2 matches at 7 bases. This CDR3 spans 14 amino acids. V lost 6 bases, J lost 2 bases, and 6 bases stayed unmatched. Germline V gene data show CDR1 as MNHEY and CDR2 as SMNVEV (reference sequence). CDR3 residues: CASRSGTLQETQYF. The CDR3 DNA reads TGTGCCAGCAGAAGCGGGACTTTACAAGAGACCCAGTACTTC.

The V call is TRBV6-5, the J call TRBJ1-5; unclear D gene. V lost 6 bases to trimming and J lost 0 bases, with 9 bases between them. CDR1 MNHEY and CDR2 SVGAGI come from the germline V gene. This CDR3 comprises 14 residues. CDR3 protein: CASSAAISNQPQHF. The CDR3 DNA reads TGTGCCAGCAGCGCAGCGATTAGCAATCAGCCCCAGCATTTT.

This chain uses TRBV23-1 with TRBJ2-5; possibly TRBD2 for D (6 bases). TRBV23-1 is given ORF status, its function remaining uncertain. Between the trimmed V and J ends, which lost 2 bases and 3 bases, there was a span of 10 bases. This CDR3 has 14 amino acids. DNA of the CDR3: TGCGCCAGCAGTCAAAGGGACTCGAAAGAGACCCAGTACTTC. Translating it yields CASSQRDSKETQYF.

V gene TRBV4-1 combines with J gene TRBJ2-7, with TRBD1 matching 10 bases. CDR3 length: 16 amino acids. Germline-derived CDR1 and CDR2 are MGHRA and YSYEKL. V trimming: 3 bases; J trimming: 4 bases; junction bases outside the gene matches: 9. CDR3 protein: CASSQSRDRGSYEQYF. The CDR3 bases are TGCGCCAGCAGCCAGTCCCGGGACAGGGGTTCATACGAGCAGTACTTC.

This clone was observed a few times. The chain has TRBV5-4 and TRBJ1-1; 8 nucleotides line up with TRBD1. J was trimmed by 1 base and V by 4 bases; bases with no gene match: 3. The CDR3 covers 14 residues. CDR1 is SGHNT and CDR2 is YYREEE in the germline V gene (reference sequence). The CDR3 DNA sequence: TGTGCCAGCAGCCTGGGACAGGCGAACACTGAAGCTTTCTTT. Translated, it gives CASSLGQANTEAFF.

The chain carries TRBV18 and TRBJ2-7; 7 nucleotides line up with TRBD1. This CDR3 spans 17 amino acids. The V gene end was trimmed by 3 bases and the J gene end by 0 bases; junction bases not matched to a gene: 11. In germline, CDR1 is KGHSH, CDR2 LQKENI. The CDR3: CASSPQRDSKSSYEQYF. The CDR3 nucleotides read TGTGCCAGCTCACCCCAACGGGACAGCAAGTCCTCCTACGAGCAGTACTTC.

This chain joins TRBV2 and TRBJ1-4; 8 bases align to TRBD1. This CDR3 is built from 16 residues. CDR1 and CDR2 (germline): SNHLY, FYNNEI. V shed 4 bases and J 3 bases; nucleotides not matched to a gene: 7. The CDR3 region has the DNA TGTGCCAGCAGTGGAGTAGGGGGACAGGCTAATGAAAAACTGTTTTTT. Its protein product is CASSGVGGQANEKLFF.

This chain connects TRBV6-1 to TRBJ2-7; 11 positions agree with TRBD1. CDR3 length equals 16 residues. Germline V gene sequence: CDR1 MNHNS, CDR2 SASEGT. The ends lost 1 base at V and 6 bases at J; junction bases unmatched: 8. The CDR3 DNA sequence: TGTGCCAGCAGTGAAGAAGAGGGGACAGGGGGGGCCGAGCAGTACTTC. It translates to CASSEEEGTGGAEQYF.

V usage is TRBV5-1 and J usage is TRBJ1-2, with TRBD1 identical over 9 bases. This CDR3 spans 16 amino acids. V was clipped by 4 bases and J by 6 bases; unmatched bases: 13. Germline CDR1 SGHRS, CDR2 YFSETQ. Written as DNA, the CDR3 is TGCGCCAGCAGCGAAAGGAAGGGACAGGGCTTAGATGGCTACACCTTC. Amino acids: CASSERKGQGLDGYTF.

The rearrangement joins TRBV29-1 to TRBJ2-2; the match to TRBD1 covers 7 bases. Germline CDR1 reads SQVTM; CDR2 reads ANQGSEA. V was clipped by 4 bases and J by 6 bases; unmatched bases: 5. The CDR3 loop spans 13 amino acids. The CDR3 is CSVASRGSGELFF. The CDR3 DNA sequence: TGCAGCGTTGCCTCCAGGGGGTCCGGGGAGCTGTTTTTT.

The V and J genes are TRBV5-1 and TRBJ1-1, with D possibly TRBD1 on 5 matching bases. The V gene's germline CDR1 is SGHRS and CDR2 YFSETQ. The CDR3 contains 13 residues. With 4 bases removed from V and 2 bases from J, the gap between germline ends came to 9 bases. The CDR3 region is CASSLGTNTEAFF. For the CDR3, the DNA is TGCGCCAGCAGCCTAGGGACTAACACTGAAGCTTTCTTT.

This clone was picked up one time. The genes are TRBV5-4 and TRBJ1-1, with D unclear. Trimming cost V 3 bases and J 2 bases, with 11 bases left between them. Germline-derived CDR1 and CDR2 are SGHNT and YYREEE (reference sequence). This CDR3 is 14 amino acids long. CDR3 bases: TGTGCCAGCAGCTCTTCTGCAGAAAACACTGAAGCTTTCTTT. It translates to CASSSSAENTEAFF.

The CDR3 here is CASSYLTGGETQYF. CDR3 DNA: TGTGCCAGCAGTTACCTGACAGGGGGAGAGACCCAGTACTTC. The J gene is TRBJ2-5, the V gene TRBV6-6, with TRBD1 matching over 9 bases. With V trimmed by 2 bases and J by 4 bases, 2 bases remained unmatched. CDR3 length equals 14 residues. Germline assignment: CDR1 MNHNY and CDR2 SVGAGI (reference sequence).

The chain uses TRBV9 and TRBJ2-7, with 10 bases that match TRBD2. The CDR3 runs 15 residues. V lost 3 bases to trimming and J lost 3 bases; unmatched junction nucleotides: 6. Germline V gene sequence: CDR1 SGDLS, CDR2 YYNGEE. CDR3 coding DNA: TGTGCCAGCAGCGGTGCTAGCGGGGGAAACTACGAGCAGTACTTC. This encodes CASSGASGGNYEQYF.

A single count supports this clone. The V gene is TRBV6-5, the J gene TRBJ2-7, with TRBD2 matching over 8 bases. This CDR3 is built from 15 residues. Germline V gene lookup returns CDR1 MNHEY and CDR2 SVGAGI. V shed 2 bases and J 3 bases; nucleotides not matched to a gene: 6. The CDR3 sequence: CASSYDGTSGYEQYF. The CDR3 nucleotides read TGTGCCAGCAGTTACGATGGAACTAGCGGCTACGAGCAGTACTTC.